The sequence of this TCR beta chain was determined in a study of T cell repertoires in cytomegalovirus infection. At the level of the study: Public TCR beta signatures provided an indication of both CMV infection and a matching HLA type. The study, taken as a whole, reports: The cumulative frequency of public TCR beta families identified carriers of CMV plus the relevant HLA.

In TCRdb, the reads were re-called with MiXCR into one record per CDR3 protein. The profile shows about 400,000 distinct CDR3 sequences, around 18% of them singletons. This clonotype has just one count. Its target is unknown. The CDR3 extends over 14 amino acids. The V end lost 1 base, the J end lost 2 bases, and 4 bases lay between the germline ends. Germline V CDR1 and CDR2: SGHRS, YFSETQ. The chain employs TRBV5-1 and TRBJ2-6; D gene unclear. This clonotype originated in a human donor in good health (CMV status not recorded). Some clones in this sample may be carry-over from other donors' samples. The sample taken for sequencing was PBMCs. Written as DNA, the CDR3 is TGCGCCAGCAGCTTGCAAGCTGGGGCCAACGTCCTGACTTTC. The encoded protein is CASSLQAGANVLTF. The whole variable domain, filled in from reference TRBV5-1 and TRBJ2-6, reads KAGVTQTPRYLIKTRGQQVTLSCSPISGHRSVSWYQQTPGQGLQFLFEYFSETQRNKGNFPGRFSGRQFSNSRSEMNVSTLELGDSALYLCASSLQAGANVLTFGAGSRLTVL.